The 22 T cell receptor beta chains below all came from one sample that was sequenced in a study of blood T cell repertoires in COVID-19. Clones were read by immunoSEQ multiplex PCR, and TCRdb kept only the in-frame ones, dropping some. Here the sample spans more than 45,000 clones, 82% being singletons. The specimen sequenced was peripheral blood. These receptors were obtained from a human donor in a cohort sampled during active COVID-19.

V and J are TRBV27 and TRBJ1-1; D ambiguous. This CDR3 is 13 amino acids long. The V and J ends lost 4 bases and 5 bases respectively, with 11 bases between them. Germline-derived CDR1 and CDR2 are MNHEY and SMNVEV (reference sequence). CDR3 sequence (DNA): TGTGCCAGCAGTTGGGCGGGAGATACTGAAGCTTTCTTT. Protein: CASSWAGDTEAFF.

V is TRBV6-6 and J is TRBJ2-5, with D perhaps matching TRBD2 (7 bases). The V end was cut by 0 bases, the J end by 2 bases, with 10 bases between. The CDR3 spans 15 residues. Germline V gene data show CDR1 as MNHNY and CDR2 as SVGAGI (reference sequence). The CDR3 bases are TGTGCCAGCAGTTACTCAGGGGGGGGTCAAGAGACCCAGTACTTC. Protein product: CASSYSGGGQETQYF.

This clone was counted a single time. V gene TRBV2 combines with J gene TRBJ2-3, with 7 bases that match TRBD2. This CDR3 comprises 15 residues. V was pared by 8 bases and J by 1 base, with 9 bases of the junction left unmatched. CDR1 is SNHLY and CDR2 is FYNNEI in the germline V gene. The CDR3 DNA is TGTGCCAGCGCTGGGGCGGGAGCCGGCACAGATACGCAGTATTTT. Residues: CASAGAGAGTDTQYF.

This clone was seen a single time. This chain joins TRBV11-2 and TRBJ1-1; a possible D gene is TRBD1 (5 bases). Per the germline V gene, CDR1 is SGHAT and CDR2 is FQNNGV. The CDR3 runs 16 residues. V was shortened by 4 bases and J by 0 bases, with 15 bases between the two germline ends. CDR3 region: CASSSDVGGVNTEAFF. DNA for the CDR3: TGTGCCAGCAGCTCCGATGTGGGGGGAGTGAACACTGAAGCTTTCTTT. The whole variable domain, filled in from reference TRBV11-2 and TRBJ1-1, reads EAGVAQSPRYKIIEKRQSVAFWCNPISGHATLYWYQQILGQGPKLLIQFQNNGVVDDSQLPKDRFSAERLKGVDSTLKIQPAKLEDSAVYLCASSSDVGGVNTEAFFGQGTRLTVV.

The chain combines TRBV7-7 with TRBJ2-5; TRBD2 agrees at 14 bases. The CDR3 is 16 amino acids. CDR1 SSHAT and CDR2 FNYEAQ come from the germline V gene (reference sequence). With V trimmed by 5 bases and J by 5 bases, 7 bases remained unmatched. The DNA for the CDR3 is TGTGCCAGCAGCCTGGGGACTAGCGGGAGTGTTGAGACCCAGTACTTC. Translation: CASSLGTSGSVETQYF.

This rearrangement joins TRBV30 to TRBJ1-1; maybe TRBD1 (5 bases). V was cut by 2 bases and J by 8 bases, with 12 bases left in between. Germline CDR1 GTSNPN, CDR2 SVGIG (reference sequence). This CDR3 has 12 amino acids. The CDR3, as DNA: TGTGCCTGGAGTCATTGGGGGGAAGAAGCTTTCTTT. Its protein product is CAWSHWGEEAFF. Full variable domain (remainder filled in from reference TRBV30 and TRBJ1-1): SQTIHQWPATLVQPVGSPLSLECTVEGTSNPNLYWYRQAAGRGLQLLFYSVGIGQISSEVPQNLSASRPQDRQFILSSKKLLLSDSGFYLCAWSHWGEEAFFGQGTRLTVV.

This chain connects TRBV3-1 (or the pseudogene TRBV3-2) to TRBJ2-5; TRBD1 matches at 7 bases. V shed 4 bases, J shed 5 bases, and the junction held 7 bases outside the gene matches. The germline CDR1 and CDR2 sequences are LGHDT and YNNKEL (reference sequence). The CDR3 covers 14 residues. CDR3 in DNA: TGTGCCAGCAGCCGCGACAGGGATCTGGAGACCCAGTACTTC. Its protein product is CASSRDRDLETQYF.

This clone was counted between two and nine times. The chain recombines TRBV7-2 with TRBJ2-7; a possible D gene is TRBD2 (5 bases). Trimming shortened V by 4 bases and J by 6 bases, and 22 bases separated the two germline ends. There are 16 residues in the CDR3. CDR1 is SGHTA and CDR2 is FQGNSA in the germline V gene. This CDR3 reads CASSSSGTVLNSEQYF. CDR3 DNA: TGTGCCAGCAGCTCCAGCGGCACGGTATTGAACTCCGAGCAGTACTTC.

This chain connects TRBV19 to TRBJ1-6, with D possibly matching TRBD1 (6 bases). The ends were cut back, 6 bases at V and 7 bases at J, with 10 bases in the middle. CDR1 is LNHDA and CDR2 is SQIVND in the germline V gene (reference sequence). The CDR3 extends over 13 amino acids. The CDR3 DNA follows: TGTGCCAGTAGAGGGACACCCAATTCACCCCTCCACTTT. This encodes CASRGTPNSPLHF.

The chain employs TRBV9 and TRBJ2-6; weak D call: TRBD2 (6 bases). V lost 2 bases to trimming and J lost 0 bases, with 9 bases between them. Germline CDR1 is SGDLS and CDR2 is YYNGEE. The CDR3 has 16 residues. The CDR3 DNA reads TGTGCCAGCAGCGTGGGAGGTAGCTCTGGGGCCAACGTCCTGACTTTC. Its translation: CASSVGGSSGANVLTF.

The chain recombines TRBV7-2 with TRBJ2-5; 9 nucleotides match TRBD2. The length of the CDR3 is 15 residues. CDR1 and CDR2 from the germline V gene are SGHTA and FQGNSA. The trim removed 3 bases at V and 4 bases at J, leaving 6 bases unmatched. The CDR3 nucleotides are TGTGCCAGCAGCTTTCTAGCGGGACCGGCAGAGACCCAGTACTTC. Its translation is CASSFLAGPAETQYF.

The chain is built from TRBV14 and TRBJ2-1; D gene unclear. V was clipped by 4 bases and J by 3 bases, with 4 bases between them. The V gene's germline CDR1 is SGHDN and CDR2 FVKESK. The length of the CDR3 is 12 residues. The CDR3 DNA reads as TGTGCCAGCAGCCGAGGCTACAATGAGCAGTTCTTC. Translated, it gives CASSRGYNEQFF.

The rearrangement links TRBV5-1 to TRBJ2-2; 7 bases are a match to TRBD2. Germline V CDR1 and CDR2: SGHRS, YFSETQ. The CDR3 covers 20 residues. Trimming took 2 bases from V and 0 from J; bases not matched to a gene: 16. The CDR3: CASSLVPMGGGGANTGELFF. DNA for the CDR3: TGCGCCAGCAGCTTAGTCCCTATGGGTGGCGGGGGAGCGAACACCGGGGAGCTGTTTTTT. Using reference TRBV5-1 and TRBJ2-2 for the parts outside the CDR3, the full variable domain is KAGVTQTPRYLIKTRGQQVTLSCSPISGHRSVSWYQQTPGQGLQFLFEYFSETQRNKGNFPGRFSGRQFSNSRSEMNVSTLELGDSALYLCASSLVPMGGGGANTGELFFGEGSRLTVL.

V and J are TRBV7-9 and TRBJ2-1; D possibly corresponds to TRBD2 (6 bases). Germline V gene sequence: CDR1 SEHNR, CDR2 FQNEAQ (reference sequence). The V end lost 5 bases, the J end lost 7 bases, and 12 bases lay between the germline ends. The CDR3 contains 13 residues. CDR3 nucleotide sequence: TGTGCCAGCAGCCTTGTAGCGGTAAATGAGCAGTTCTTC. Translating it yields CASSLVAVNEQFF.

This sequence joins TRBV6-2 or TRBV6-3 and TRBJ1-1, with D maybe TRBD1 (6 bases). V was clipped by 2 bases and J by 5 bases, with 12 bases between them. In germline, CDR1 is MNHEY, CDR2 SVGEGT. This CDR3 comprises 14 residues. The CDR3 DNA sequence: TGTGCCAGCAGTTACCCAGGGGAGGGGACTGAAGCTTTCTTT. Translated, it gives CASSYPGEGTEAFF.

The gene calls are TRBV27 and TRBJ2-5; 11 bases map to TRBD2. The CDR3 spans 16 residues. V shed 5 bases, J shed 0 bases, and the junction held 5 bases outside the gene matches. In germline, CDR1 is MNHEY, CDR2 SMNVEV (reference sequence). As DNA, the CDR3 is TGTGCCAGCAGTCTATATAGCGGGGGGGACCAAGAGACCCAGTACTTC. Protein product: CASSLYSGGDQETQYF.

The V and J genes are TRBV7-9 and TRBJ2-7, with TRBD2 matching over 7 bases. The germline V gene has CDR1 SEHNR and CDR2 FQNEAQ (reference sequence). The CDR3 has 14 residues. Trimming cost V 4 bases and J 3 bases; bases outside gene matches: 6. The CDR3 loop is CASSSTAGVYEQYF. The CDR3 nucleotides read TGTGCCAGCAGCTCCACTGCGGGGGTCTACGAGCAGTACTTC.

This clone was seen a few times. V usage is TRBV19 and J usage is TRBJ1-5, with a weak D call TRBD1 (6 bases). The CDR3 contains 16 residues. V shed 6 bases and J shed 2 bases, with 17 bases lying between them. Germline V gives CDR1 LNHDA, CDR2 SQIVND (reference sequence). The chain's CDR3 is CASRTGMSGGNQPQHF. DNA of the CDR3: TGTGCCAGTAGAACAGGGATGTCTGGGGGCAATCAGCCCCAGCATTTT.

CDR3 nucleotides: TGCAGTGCTAGAGCACCACACGGCTACACCTTC. This codes for CSARAPHGYTF. V usage is TRBV20-1 and J usage is TRBJ1-2; D call uncertain. With 1 base removed from V and 8 bases from J, the gap between germline ends came to 8 bases. The CDR3 is 11 residues long. Germline V lookup: CDR1 DFQATT, CDR2 SNEGSKA (reference sequence).

CDR3 sequence reads: CASSYSMGHLYEQYF. In DNA, the CDR3 is TGTGCCAGCAGTTACTCAATGGGACACCTATACGAGCAGTACTTC. The V gene is TRBV6-7, the J gene TRBJ2-7, with D possibly TRBD1 on 6 matching bases. TRBV6-7 is an ORF, with its function uncertain. This CDR3 is built from 15 residues. V lost 0 bases to trimming and J lost 4 bases, with 13 bases between them.

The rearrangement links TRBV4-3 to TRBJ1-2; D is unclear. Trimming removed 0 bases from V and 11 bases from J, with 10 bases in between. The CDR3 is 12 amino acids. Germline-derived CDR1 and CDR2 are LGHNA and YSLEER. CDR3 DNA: TGCGCCAGCAGCCAAGACCGGGGAAGGTACACCTTC. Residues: CASSQDRGRYTF.

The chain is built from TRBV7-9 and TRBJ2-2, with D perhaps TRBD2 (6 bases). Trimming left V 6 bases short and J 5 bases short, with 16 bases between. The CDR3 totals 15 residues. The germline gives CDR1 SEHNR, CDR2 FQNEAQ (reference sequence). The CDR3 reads CASRRGAYQTGELFF. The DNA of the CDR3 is TGTGCCAGCAGGCGCGGGGCATATCAGACCGGGGAGCTGTTTTTT.